This entry describes one T cell receptor (beta chain). These data belong to a study of blood T cell repertoires in COVID-19. Study overall: Samples of COVID-19 (acute and convalescent) were obtained from the United States, Italy and Spain. Nucleic acid was either cDNA or gDNA, and it came from T cells, B-cell-depleted T cells, or PBMCs.

Original data processing: Reference gene primer amplification gave estimated nucleated cell counts. The table came from immunoSEQ multiplex PCR; TCRdb's copy has only in-frame clones and leaves some out. V and J calls and clone size are those listed in that table; D and trimming were worked out from the DNA. The sample shows tens of thousands of clones, around 80% of them seen only once. The ends were cut back, 7 bases at V and 3 bases at J, with 4 bases in the middle. CDR3 length: 11 residues. The germline CDR1 and CDR2 sequences are MDHEN and SYDVKM. The chain employs TRBV28 and TRBJ1-5; D gene ambiguous. The sequencing input was peripheral blood. This sequence originates from a man aged 55 to 69 with active or convalescent COVID-19. CDR3 protein: CASMANQPQHF. The DNA for the CDR3 is TGTGCCAGCATGGCCAATCAGCCCCAGCATTTT.